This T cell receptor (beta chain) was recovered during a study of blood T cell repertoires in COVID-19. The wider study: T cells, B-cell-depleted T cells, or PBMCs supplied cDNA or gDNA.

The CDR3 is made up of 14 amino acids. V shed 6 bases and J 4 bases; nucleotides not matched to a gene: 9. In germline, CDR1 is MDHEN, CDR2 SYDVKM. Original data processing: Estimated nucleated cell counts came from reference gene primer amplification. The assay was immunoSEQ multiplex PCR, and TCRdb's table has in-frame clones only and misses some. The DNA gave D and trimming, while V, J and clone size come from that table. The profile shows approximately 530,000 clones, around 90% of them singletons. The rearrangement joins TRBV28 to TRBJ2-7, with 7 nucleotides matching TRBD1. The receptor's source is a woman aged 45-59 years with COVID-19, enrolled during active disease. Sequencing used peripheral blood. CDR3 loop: CASRISIQGYEQYF. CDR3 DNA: TGTGCCAGCAGGATTTCAATACAGGGGTACGAGCAGTACTTC.